The clone carrying this TCR beta chain was recorded a few times. Its antigen is not identified. This sample is part of a study of T cells in localized non-small cell lung cancer. Study observations and caveats: Within adjacent lung there appeared a median around 57 of the top 100 tumor clones. Blood T cell density predicted longer survival; adjacent-lung clonality, shorter. Clonality peaked in uninvolved adjacent lung rather than tumor.

Germline values: CDR1 LGHNT, CDR2 FRNRAP. The V gene lost 7 bases and the J gene lost 4 bases, with 10 bases spanning the gap. This CDR3 is 12 amino acids long. Repertoires were generated with immunoSEQ multiplex PCR, while TCRdb's copy carries only in-frame clones and drops some. The sample has about 2,600 clones, about 28% seen once. The V call is TRBV12-5, the J call TRBJ1-1; D remains ambiguous. The receptor was isolated from a male donor aged 60 or over with stage II squamous cell lung carcinoma. The sequences come from lung tumor tissue, collected before any cancer treatment. DNA of the CDR3: TGTGCTAGTGCCCTCGATAGCACTGAAGCTTTCTTT. It yields the protein CASALDSTEAFF.